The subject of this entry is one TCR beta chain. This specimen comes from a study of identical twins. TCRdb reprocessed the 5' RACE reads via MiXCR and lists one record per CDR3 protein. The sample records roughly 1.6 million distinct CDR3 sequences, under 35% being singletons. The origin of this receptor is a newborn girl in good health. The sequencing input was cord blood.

DNA of the CDR3: TGCGCCAGCAGCCAAGATCGCAGCTCAGGTGGCTACACCTTC. Its translation: CASSQDRSSGGYTF. The chain is built from TRBV4-3 and TRBJ1-2; D call uncertain. CDR3 size: 14 residues. Trimming left V 0 bases short and J 7 bases short, with 12 bases between. Germline CDR1 LGHNA, CDR2 YSLEER.